The 26 T cell receptor beta chains below come from one sample, sequenced in a study of blood T cell repertoires in COVID-19. Only in-frame clones appear in the TCRdb table, and some are missing; sequencing was by immunoSEQ multiplex PCR. Of 400,000 to 550,000 clones listed, around nine tenths are singletons. The specimen was peripheral blood. Receptor source: a woman aged 30 to 39 with acute or convalescent COVID-19.

This rearrangement joins TRBV9 to TRBJ1-1, with D possibly matching TRBD1 (5 bases). Trimming took 3 bases from V and 8 from J, leaving 17 bases between them. Germline values: CDR1 SGDLS, CDR2 YYNGEE. The CDR3 is made up of 14 amino acids. Here the CDR3 reads CASSAGGGKTEAFF. The CDR3 region has the DNA TGTGCCAGCAGCGCGGGGGGTGGAAAGACGGAAGCTTTCTTT.

The CDR3 is CASSWGGPHTEAFF. The CDR3 DNA is TGTGCCAGCAGCTGGGGCGGTCCACACACTGAAGCTTTCTTT. The rearrangement links TRBV7-6 to TRBJ1-1, with D maybe TRBD1 (5 bases). Trimming stripped 4 bases from V and 3 bases from J, with 12 bases between. The CDR3 contains 14 residues. Per the germline V gene, CDR1 is SGHVS and CDR2 is FNYEAQ.

This clone appeared once. The chain recombines TRBV30 with TRBJ2-7, with 7 bases identical to TRBD2. V lost 0 bases and J lost 4; bases outside the gene matches: 0. Germline loops: CDR1 GTSNPN, CDR2 SVGIG (reference sequence). This CDR3 spans 12 amino acids. CDR3 in DNA: TGTGCCTGGAGTGTCGGGGGGTACGAGCAGTACTTC. The encoded protein is CAWSVGGYEQYF.

This rearrangement joins TRBV18 to TRBJ2-7; TRBD2 matches 7 bases. This CDR3 region has 14 residues. Losses at the gene ends were 2 bases for V and 6 bases for J; bases not matched to a gene: 7. The germline gives CDR1 KGHSH, CDR2 LQKENI. Here the CDR3 DNA reads TGTGCCAGCTCACCAGGGGGGGGACCTCGCGAGCAGTACTTC. This sequence encodes CASSPGGGPREQYF. Full variable domain (outside the CDR3, taken from reference TRBV18 and TRBJ2-7): NAGVMQNPRHLVRRRGQEARLRCSPMKGHSHVYWYRQLPEEGLKFMVYLQKENIIDESGMPKERFSAEFPKEGPSILRIQQVVRGDSAAYFCASSPGGGPREQYFGPGTRLTVT.

The rearrangement links TRBV15 to TRBJ2-7; 7 bases match TRBD1. The CDR3 is made up of 14 amino acids. Germline V gives CDR1 LNHNV, CDR2 YYDKDF (reference sequence). The junction had 8 bases not matched to a gene; V was cut back by 5 bases and J by 4 bases. This CDR3 is CATSAGTEIYEQYF. Written as DNA, the CDR3 is TGTGCCACCAGCGCCGGGACAGAAATTTACGAGCAGTACTTC.

The rearrangement links TRBV7-2 to TRBJ1-1; 9 bases agree with TRBD1. This CDR3 has 15 residues. The germline CDR1 and CDR2 sequences are SGHTA and FQGNSA. The junction had 8 bases not matched to a gene; V was cut back by 5 bases and J by 4 bases. CDR3 residues: CASSARTGASTEAFF. CDR3 DNA sequence: TGTGCCAGCAGCGCCCGGACAGGGGCGAGCACTGAAGCTTTCTTT.

The chain has TRBV7-8 and TRBJ2-7, with 8 bases fitting TRBD2. Germline CDR1 is SGHVS and CDR2 is FQNEAQ. This CDR3 contains 16 residues. With 8 bases clipped from V and 2 bases from J, the junction kept 14 bases outside the gene matches. As DNA, the CDR3 is TGTGCCAGCTTTATCGGGCGGGGGGTGCAGACCTACGAGCAGTACTTC. Translated, it gives CASFIGRGVQTYEQYF.

The rearrangement links TRBV7-8 to TRBJ1-1; 7 nucleotides line up with TRBD1. After removal of 6 bases from V and 1 base from J, the junction contained 8 bases not matched to a gene. The CDR3 sequence is 15 residues long. CDR1 is SGHVS, CDR2 FQNEAQ, per germline. For the CDR3, the DNA is TGTGCCAGCAGTCCGCCGTCAGGGGGGAACACTGAAGCTTTCTTT. The encoded protein is CASSPPSGGNTEAFF.

The chain couples TRBV2 to TRBJ1-2; D gene unclear. The CDR3 has 13 residues. The germline V gene encodes CDR1 SNHLY and CDR2 FYNNEI. V lost 6 bases to trimming and J lost 4 bases, with 12 bases between them. This chain's CDR3 is CASRYSLTYGYTF. The DNA for the CDR3 is TGTGCCAGCAGGTACAGCCTGACCTATGGCTACACCTTC.

The DNA of the CDR3 is TGTGCCAGCAGCCAAGGATGGATCGGCCTAGCGGGGGGAGAGACCCAGTACTTC. It yields the protein CASSQGWIGLAGGETQYF. The chain couples TRBV14 to TRBJ2-5; the match to TRBD2 covers 11 bases. The J segment lost 4 bases and the V segment lost 1 base, leaving 11 bases of the junction unmatched. Germline values: CDR1 SGHDN, CDR2 FVKESK. The CDR3 contains 18 residues. The whole variable domain, filled in from reference TRBV14 and TRBJ2-5, reads EAGVTQFPSHSVIEKGQTVTLRCDPISGHDNLYWYRRVMGKEIKFLLHFVKESKQDESGMPNNRFLAERTGGTYSTLKVQPAELEDSGVYFCASSQGWIGLAGGETQYFGPGTRLLVL.

This chain links TRBV6-1 with TRBJ1-6; D remains unclear. Germline lookup yields CDR1 MNHNS and CDR2 SASEGT. CDR3 size: 13 residues. V lost 8 bases and J 7 bases, leaving 12 bases between the germline ends. The CDR3 region has the DNA TGTGCCAGCGCTTACGCAGAAAATTCACCCCTCCACTTT. Amino acids: CASAYAENSPLHF.

The chain uses TRBV5-4 and TRBJ1-2; TRBD1 might be the D (6 bases). Looked up from germline, CDR1 is SGHNT and CDR2 is YYREEE (reference sequence). The ends were cut back, 4 bases at V and 3 bases at J, with 13 bases in the middle. This CDR3 has 14 residues. CDR3 residues: CASSRQAADYGYTF. DNA of the CDR3: TGTGCCAGCAGCCGACAGGCGGCCGACTATGGCTACACCTTC.

The chain links TRBV2 to TRBJ1-6; TRBD1 aligns across 11 bases. Germline CDR1 SNHLY, CDR2 FYNNEI. J was trimmed by 6 bases and V by 3 bases; bases with no gene match: 1. The CDR3 sequence is 15 residues long. The CDR3 region has the DNA TGTGCCAGCAGTGAGGGGACAGGGGGTAATTCACCCCTCCACTTT. Translating gives CASSEGTGGNSPLHF.

The chain has TRBV18 and TRBJ2-3; 7 nucleotides agree with TRBD1. This CDR3 is 13 amino acids long. Germline V CDR1 and CDR2: KGHSH, LQKENI. V lost 4 bases, J lost 4 bases, and 2 bases stayed unmatched. CDR3 sequence: CASSLTGADTQYF. The DNA of the CDR3 is TGTGCCAGCTCACTAACAGGGGCAGATACGCAGTATTTT.

The gene calls are TRBV9 and TRBJ1-3, with a tentative D call TRBD1 (5 bases). The CDR3 extends over 14 amino acids. CDR1 SGDLS and CDR2 YYNGEE come from the germline V gene. V lost 0 bases, J lost 8 bases, and 12 bases lay in between. The CDR3 protein is CASSVGPGRDTIYF. The CDR3 DNA reads as TGTGCCAGCAGCGTAGGTCCAGGGAGGGACACCATATATTTT.

CDR3 residues: CASSPIPGLAGMEQFF. The DNA for the CDR3 is TGCGCCAGCAGCCCGATTCCGGGACTAGCGGGGATGGAGCAGTTCTTC. The V call is TRBV4-1, the J call TRBJ2-1; 13 nucleotides agree with TRBD2. CDR3 length equals 16 residues. After removal of 4 bases from V and 10 bases from J, the junction contained 10 bases not matched to a gene. Looked up from germline, CDR1 is MGHRA and CDR2 is YSYEKL.

This clone was seen repeatedly, ten times or more. The gene calls are TRBV28 and TRBJ1-5; maybe TRBD1 (5 bases). Germline V gene sequence: CDR1 MDHEN, CDR2 SYDVKM. The CDR3 consists of 15 residues. V was trimmed by 7 bases and J by 7 bases, leaving 20 bases between them. CDR3 DNA sequence: TGTGCCAGCACCCGACCAAGGGGCCACGGGCAGCCCCAGCATTTT. It yields the protein CASTRPRGHGQPQHF. Based on the CDR3 plus reference TRBV28 and TRBJ1-5, the full variable domain is DVKVTQSSRYLVKRTGEKVFLECVQDMDHENMFWYRQDPGLGLRLIYFSYDVKMKEKGDIPEGYSVSREKKERFSLILESASTNQTSMYLCASTRPRGHGQPQHFGDGTRLSIL.

CDR3 nucleotides: TGCGCCAGCAGCTTGGAAGCACCTGAGCAGTTCTTC. This encodes CASSLEAPEQFF. This chain connects TRBV5-1 to TRBJ2-1; no firm D call. The V end lost 0 bases, the J end lost 9 bases, and 7 bases lay between the germline ends. This CDR3 is built from 12 residues. Germline-derived CDR1 and CDR2 are SGHRS and YFSETQ.

CDR3 sequence: CAWRLGGGSYEQYF. CDR3 DNA: TGTGCCTGGAGACTAGGGGGCGGATCCTACGAGCAGTACTTC. V gene TRBV30 combines with J gene TRBJ2-7; 7 nucleotides match TRBD1. After removal of 3 bases from V and 1 base from J, the junction contained 6 bases not matched to a gene. Germline assignment: CDR1 GTSNPN and CDR2 SVGIG (reference sequence). The CDR3 length is 14 residues.

The chain has TRBV10-1 and TRBJ2-7, with 7 bases lining up with TRBD2. Germline CDR1 and CDR2: WNHNN and SYGVQD (reference sequence). The V segment lost 5 bases and the J segment 2 bases; nucleotides outside the gene matches: 6. The CDR3 spans 14 residues. Here the CDR3 reads CASSPGTNPYEQYF. The CDR3 DNA follows: TGCGCCAGCAGTCCCGGGACTAACCCCTACGAGCAGTACTTC.

This chain uses TRBV15 with TRBJ2-3; 13 nucleotides line up with TRBD2. The CDR3 covers 16 residues. Germline CDR1 is LNHNV and CDR2 is YYDKDF (reference sequence). V was clipped by 5 bases and J by 7 bases; unmatched bases: 9. CDR3 bases: TGTGCCACCAGCGTAGGTGGGACTAGCGGGACGAATACGCAGTATTTT. Translated, it gives CATSVGGTSGTNTQYF. Using reference TRBV15 and TRBJ2-3 for the parts outside the CDR3, the full variable domain is DAMVIQNPRYQVTQFGKPVTLSCSQTLNHNVMYWYQQKSSQAPKLLFHYYDKDFNNEADTPDNFQSRRPNTSFCFLDIRSPGLGDTAMYLCATSVGGTSGTNTQYFGPGTRLTVL.

The chain carries TRBV5-7 and TRBJ1-2, with D perhaps matching TRBD1 (5 bases). TRBV5-7 is assigned to the ORF class and has an uncertain function. With 4 bases removed from V and 5 bases from J, the gap between germline ends came to 12 bases. The CDR3 length is 13 residues. The CDR3 sequence: CASSRQRPYGYTF. The CDR3 region has the DNA TGTGCCAGCAGCCGACAGAGACCTTATGGCTACACCTTC.

This clone was counted a few times. The chain is built from TRBV24-1 and TRBJ2-5; 7 nucleotides align to TRBD1. Losses at the gene ends were 2 bases for V and 3 bases for J; bases not matched to a gene: 11. The CDR3 covers 17 residues. Per the germline V gene, CDR1 is KGHDR and CDR2 is SFDVKD. The CDR3, as DNA: TGTGCCACCAGTGATTCTTACCCCGGGACAGCTGAAGAGACCCAGTACTTC. It is translated as CATSDSYPGTAEETQYF.

This clone was picked up a small number of times. The chain has TRBV4-1 and TRBJ1-6; a weak D match, TRBD1 (5 bases). The germline gives CDR1 MGHRA, CDR2 YSYEKL. The CDR3 length is 15 residues. Trimming stripped 0 bases from V and 4 bases from J, with 7 bases between. The CDR3 DNA follows: TGCGCCAGCAGCCAAGAGACAGATTATAATTCACCCCTCCACTTT. Translating gives CASSQETDYNSPLHF.

The chain carries TRBV9 and TRBJ2-1; D ambiguous. Trimming removed 0 bases at V and 5 bases at J, with 6 bases between. Germline loops: CDR1 SGDLS, CDR2 YYNGEE. CDR3 length: 13 residues. CDR3 amino acids: CASSVGRNNEQFF. CDR3 in DNA: TGTGCCAGCAGCGTAGGTAGAAACAATGAGCAGTTCTTC.

V is TRBV2 and J is TRBJ1-2; D remains unclear. The ends were cut back, 8 bases at V and 2 bases at J, with 6 bases in the middle. This CDR3 contains 11 residues. The germline CDR1 and CDR2 sequences are SNHLY and FYNNEI. The CDR3: CASVRNYGYTF. In DNA form, the CDR3 reads TGTGCCAGCGTCAGAAACTATGGCTACACCTTC.